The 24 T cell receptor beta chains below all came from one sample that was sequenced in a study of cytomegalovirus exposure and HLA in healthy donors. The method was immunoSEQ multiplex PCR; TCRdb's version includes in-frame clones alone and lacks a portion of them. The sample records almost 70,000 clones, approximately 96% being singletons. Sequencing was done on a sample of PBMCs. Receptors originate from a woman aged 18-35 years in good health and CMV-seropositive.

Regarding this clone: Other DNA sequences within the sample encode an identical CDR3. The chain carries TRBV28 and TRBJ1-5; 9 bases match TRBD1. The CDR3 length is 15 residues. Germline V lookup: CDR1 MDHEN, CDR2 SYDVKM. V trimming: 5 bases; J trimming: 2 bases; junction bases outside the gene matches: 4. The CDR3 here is CASSLQGARNQPQHF. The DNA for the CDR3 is TGTGCCAGCAGTCTACAGGGGGCGCGCAATCAGCCCCAGCATTTT. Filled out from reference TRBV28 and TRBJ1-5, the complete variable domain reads DVKVTQSSRYLVKRTGEKVFLECVQDMDHENMFWYRQDPGLGLRLIYFSYDVKMKEKGDIPEGYSVSREKKERFSLILESASTNQTSMYLCASSLQGARNQPQHFGDGTRLSIL.

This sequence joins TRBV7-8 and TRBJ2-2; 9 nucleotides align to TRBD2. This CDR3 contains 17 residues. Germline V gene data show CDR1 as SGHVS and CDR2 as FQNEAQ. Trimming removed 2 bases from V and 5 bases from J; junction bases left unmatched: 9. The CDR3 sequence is CASSLYWASGETGELFF. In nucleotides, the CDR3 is TGTGCCAGCAGCTTATACTGGGCTAGCGGGGAAACCGGGGAGCTGTTTTTT.

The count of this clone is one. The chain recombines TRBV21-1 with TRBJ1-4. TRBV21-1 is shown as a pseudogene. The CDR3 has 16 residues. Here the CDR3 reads CASSITRGVSDEKLFF. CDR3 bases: TGTGCCAGCAGCATAACCCGAGGCGTGAGTGATGAAAAACTGTTTTTT.

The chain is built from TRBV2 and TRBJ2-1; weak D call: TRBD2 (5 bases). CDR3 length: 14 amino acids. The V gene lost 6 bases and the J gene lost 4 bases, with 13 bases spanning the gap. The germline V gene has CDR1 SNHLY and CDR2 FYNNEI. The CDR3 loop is CASRVDFGYNEQFF. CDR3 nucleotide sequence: TGTGCCAGCAGAGTGGACTTCGGATACAATGAGCAGTTCTTC. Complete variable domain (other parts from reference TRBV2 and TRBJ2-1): EPEVTQTPSHQVTQMGQEVILRCVPISNHLYFYWYRQILGQKVEFLVSFYNNEISEKSEIFDDQFSVERPDGSNFTLKIRSTKLEDSAMYFCASRVDFGYNEQFFGPGTRLTVL.

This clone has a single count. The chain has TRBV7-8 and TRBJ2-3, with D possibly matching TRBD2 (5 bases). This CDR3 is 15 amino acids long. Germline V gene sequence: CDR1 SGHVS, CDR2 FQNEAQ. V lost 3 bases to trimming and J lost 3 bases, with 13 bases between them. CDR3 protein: CASSFEGAETDTQYF. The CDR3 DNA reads TGTGCCAGCAGCTTCGAGGGCGCTGAAACAGATACGCAGTATTTT.

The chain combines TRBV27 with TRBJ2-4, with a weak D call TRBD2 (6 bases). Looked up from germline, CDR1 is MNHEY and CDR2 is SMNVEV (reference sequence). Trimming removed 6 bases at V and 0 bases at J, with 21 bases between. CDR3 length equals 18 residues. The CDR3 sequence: CASSLGWGVDLAKNIQYF. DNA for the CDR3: TGTGCCAGCAGCCTGGGGTGGGGGGTGGACCTAGCCAAAAACATTCAGTACTTC.

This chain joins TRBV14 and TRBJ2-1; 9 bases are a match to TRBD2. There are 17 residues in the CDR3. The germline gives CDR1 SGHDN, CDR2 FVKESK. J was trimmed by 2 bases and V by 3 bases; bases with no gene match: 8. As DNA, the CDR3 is TGTGCCAGCAGCCACTTCGCCGGACTAGCGACCTACAATGAGCAGTTCTTC. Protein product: CASSHFAGLATYNEQFF.

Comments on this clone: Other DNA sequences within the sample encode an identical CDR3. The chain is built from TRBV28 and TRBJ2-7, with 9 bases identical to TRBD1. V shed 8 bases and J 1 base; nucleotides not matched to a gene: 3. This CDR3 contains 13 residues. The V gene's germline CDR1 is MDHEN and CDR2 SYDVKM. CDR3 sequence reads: CASGDRASYEQYF. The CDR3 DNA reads TGTGCCAGCGGGGACAGGGCGTCCTACGAGCAGTACTTC. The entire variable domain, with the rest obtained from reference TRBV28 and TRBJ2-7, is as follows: DVKVTQSSRYLVKRTGEKVFLECVQDMDHENMFWYRQDPGLGLRLIYFSYDVKMKEKGDIPEGYSVSREKKERFSLILESASTNQTSMYLCASGDRASYEQYFGPGTRLTVT.

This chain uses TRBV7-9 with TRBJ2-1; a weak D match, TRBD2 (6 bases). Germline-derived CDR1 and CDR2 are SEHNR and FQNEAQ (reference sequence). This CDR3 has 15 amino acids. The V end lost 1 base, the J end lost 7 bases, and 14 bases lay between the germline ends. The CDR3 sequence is CASSLDGSLRNEQFF. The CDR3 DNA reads TGTGCCAGCAGCTTAGACGGGAGTTTGAGGAATGAGCAGTTCTTC.

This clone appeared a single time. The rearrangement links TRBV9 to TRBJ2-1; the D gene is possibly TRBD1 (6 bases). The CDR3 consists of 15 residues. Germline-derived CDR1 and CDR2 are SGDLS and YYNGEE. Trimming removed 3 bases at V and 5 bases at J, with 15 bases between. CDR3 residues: CASSDGGRGNNEQFF. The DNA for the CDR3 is TGTGCCAGCAGCGACGGAGGTAGGGGGAACAATGAGCAGTTCTTC.

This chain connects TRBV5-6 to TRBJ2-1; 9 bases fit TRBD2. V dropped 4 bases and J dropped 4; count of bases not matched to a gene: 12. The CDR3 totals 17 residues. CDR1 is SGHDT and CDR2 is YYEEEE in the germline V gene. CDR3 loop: CASSGSDGTSLYNEQFF. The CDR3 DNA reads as TGTGCCAGCAGCGGCTCCGACGGGACTAGCTTATACAATGAGCAGTTCTTC.

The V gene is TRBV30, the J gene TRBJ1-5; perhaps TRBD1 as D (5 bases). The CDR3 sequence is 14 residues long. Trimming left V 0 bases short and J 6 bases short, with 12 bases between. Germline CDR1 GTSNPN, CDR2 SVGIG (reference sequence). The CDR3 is CAWSVGVFGQPQHF. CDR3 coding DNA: TGTGCCTGGAGTGTAGGGGTCTTCGGTCAGCCCCAGCATTTT.

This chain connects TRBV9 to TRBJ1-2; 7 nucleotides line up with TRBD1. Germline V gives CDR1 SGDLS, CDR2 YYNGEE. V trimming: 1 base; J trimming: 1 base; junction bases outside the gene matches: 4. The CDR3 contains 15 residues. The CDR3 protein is CASSVLAGGNYGYTF. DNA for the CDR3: TGTGCCAGCAGCGTATTGGCAGGGGGTAACTATGGCTACACCTTC.

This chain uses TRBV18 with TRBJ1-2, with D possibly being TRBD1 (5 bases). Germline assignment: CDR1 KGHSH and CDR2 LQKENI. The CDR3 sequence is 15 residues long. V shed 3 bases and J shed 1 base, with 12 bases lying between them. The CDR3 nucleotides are TGTGCCAGCTCACCGGAAGGGGCCCGTAACTATGGCTACACCTTC. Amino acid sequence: CASSPEGARNYGYTF.

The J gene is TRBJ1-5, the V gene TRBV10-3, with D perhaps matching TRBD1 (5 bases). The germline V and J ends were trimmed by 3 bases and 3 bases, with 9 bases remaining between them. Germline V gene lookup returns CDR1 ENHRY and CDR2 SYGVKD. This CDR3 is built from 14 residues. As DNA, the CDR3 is TGTGCCATCAGTGAAGGCAGGGCCAATCAGCCCCAGCATTTT. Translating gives CAISEGRANQPQHF.

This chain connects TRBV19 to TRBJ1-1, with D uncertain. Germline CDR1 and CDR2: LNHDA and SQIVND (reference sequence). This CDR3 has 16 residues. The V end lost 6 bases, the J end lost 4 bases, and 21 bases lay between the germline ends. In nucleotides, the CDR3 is TGTGCCAGTAGGGCCCTCCTGACTCAGAGGAGCACTGAAGCTTTCTTT. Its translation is CASRALLTQRSTEAFF.

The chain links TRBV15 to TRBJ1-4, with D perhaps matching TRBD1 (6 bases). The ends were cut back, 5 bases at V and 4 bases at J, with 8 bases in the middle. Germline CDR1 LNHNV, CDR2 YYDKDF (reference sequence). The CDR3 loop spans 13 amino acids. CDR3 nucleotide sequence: TGTGCCACCAGCCGGACAGTTAATGAAAAACTGTTTTTT. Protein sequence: CATSRTVNEKLFF. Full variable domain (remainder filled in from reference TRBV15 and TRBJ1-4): DAMVIQNPRYQVTQFGKPVTLSCSQTLNHNVMYWYQQKSSQAPKLLFHYYDKDFNNEADTPDNFQSRRPNTSFCFLDIRSPGLGDTAMYLCATSRTVNEKLFFGSGTQLSVL.

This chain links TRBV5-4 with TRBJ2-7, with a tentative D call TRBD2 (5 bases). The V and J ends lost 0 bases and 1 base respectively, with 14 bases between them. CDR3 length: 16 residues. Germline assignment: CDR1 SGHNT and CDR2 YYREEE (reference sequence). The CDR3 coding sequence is TGTGCCAGCAGCTTGGGAGGGCCTCGTTTTTCCTACGAGCAGTACTTC. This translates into CASSLGGPRFSYEQYF. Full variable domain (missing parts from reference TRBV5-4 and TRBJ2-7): ETGVTQSPTHLIKTRGQQVTLRCSSQSGHNTVSWYQQALGQGPQFIFQYYREEENGRGNFPPRFSGLQFPNYSSELNVNALELDDSALYLCASSLGGPRFSYEQYFGPGTRLTVT.

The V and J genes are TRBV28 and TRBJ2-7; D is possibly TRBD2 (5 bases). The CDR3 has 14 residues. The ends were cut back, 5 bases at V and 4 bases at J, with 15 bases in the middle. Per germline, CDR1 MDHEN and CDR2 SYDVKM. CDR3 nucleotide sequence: TGTGCCAGCAGTGAAACTAGTTGGGGTTACGAGCAGTACTTC. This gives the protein CASSETSWGYEQYF.

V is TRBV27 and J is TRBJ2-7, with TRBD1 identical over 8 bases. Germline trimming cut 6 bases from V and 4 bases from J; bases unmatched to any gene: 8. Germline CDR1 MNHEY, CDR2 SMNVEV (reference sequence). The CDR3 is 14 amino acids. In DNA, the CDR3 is TGTGCCAGCAGCTCGGACAGGGATGGTTACGAGCAGTACTTC. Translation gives CASSSDRDGYEQYF.

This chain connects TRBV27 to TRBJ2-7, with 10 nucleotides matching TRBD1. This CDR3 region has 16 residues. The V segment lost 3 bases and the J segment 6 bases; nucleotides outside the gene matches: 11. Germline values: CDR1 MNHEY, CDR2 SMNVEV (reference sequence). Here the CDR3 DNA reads TGTGCCAGCAGTTTCTCCACCGGGACAGGGGTTTTCGAGCAGTACTTC. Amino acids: CASSFSTGTGVFEQYF.

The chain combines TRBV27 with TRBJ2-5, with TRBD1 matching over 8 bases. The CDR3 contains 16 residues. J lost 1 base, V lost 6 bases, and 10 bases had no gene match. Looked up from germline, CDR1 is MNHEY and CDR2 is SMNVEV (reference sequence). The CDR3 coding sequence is TGTGCCAGCAGGGGGACCAGGGGGCCACTCCAAGAGACCCAGTACTTC. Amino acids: CASRGTRGPLQETQYF.

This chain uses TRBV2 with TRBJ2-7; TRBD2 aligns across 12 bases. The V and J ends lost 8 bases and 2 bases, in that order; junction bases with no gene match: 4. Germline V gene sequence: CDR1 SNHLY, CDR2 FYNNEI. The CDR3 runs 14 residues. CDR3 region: CASGRLAGAYEQYF. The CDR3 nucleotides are TGTGCCAGCGGCAGACTAGCGGGGGCCTACGAGCAGTACTTC.

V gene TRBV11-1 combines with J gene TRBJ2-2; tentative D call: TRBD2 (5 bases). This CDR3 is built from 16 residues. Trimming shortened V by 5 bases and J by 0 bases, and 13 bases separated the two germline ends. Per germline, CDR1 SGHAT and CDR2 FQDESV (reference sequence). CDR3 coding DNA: TGTGCCAGCAGCCCCCGCGGAGGACCGAACACCGGGGAGCTGTTTTTT. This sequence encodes CASSPRGGPNTGELFF.